This T cell receptor (beta chain) was identified during a study of blood T cell repertoires in COVID-19. About the research overall: COVID-19 samples from acute and convalescent phases originated in the United States, Italy and Spain.

There are a few counts of this clone. The protocol was immunoSEQ multiplex PCR, while the TCRdb copy is restricted to in-frame clones and leaves out a portion. The sample has about 190,000 clones; under 80% are singletons. Germline V lookup: CDR1 MNHNY, CDR2 SVGAGI (reference sequence). V lost 2 bases and J lost 8, with 12 bases in between. The length of the CDR3 is 13 residues. V and J are TRBV6-6 and TRBJ1-2; possible D gene TRBD1, 5 bases. The clonotype comes from a woman in her 50s with acute or convalescent COVID-19. The sample taken for sequencing was peripheral blood. Written as DNA, the CDR3 is TGTGCCAGCAGTTACCCCGGGGGAGGAGGCTACACCTTC. Amino acid sequence: CASSYPGGGGYTF.